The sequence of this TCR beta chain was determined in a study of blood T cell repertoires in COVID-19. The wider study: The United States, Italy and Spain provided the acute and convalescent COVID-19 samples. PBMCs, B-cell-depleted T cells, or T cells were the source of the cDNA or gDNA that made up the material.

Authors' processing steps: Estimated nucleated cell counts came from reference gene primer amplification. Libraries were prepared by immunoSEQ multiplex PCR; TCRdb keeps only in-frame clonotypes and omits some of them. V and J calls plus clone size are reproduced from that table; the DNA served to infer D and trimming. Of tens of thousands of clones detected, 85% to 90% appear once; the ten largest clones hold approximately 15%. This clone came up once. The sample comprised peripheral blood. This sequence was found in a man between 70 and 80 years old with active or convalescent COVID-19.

Here the CDR3 reads CASSTPPHRVDKGTGELFF. CDR3 in DNA: TGCGCCAGCAGTACTCCCCCCCACAGGGTCGATAAGGGAACCGGGGAGCTGTTTTTT. This chain connects TRBV23-1 to TRBJ2-2, with TRBD1 as a possible D gene (6 bases). TRBV23-1 is treated as an ORF (open reading frame) with a function not yet certain. Between the trimmed V and J ends, which lost 5 bases and 5 bases, there was a span of 27 bases. The CDR3 is 19 amino acids.